This section outlines one TCR beta chain sequence together with its context. Its target is not known. This sample was included in a study of cytomegalovirus exposure and HLA in healthy donors. Sequencing used immunoSEQ multiplex PCR; TCRdb keeps in-frame clones, though not all of them. This sample carries some 170,000 clones, more than 75% of them seen once, and the ten largest clones take roughly 1.5%. Overall study results and limits: Cytomegalovirus status was reportedly diagnosed by the classifier with high sensitivity and specificity.

The sample consisted of PBMCs. The TCR was taken from a woman aged 25 to 45 in good health and CMV-seronegative.

The DNA for the CDR3 is TGCGCCAGCAGCTGGGCACTAGCGAAGTCCTACAATGAGCAGTTCTTC. This sequence encodes CASSWALAKSYNEQFF. This chain joins TRBV5-1 and TRBJ2-1, with TRBD2 matching 7 bases. With V trimmed by 3 bases and J by 1 base, 7 bases remained unmatched. Germline V lookup: CDR1 SGHRS, CDR2 YFSETQ. This CDR3 spans 16 amino acids.